The subject of this entry is one T cell receptor (beta chain). Per the original methods: Counts of nucleated cells, estimated from reference gene primer amplification, were obtained. Using immunoSEQ multiplex PCR, the repertoire was profiled, and TCRdb retains in-frame clones only, with some absent. The D gene and trimming were derived from the DNA, and the V and J assignments and clone size from that table. Among about 110,000 clones listed, over 55% were seen once. The data derive from a study of blood T cell repertoires in COVID-19. Germline CDR1 and CDR2: SGHAT and FQNNGV. V dropped 4 bases and J dropped 0 bases, with 12 bases sitting between them. CDR3 length: 15 amino acids.

This clonotype was sampled from a human donor with acute or convalescent COVID-19. The donor label of this sample is uncertain. The chain employs TRBV11-2 and TRBJ2-5, with D tentatively TRBD2 (5 bases). Source material: peripheral blood. CDR3 in amino acids: CASSSPTSYQETQYF. CDR3 bases: TGTGCCAGCAGCTCGCCTACTAGTTACCAAGAGACCCAGTACTTC. The full variable domain, its missing parts supplied by reference TRBV11-2 and TRBJ2-5, is EAGVAQSPRYKIIEKRQSVAFWCNPISGHATLYWYQQILGQGPKLLIQFQNNGVVDDSQLPKDRFSAERLKGVDSTLKIQPAKLEDSAVYLCASSSPTSYQETQYFGPGTRLLVL.